This T cell receptor (beta chain) was retrieved from a study of response to subunit inactivated influenza vaccine. Findings and limits, study-wide: There was a suggestion from the authors that each seasonal influenza vaccination recruits few new T cells.

TCRdb passed the RT-PCR reads through MiXCR, listing each CDR3 protein once. In the table there are roughly 570,000 distinct CDR3 sequences, under 15% of which are singletons. With regard to this clonotype: Its target is not known.

The germline V gene encodes CDR1 DFQATT and CDR2 SNEGSKA (reference sequence). This CDR3 is built from 14 residues. Trimming took 0 bases from V and 4 from J, leaving 12 bases between them. This TCR derives from a man between 45 and 60 years old who received an inactivated influenza vaccine. The sample in question was PBMCs from blood, obtained about 6 weeks after vaccination. J is TRBJ1-2 and V is TRBV20-1, with TRBD1 as a possible D gene (5 bases). CDR3 region: CSARDPWGTYGYTF. CDR3 nucleotide sequence: TGCAGTGCTAGAGACCCCTGGGGGACCTATGGCTACACCTTC.